The 28 T cell receptor beta chains below were found in one sample sequenced in a study of cytomegalovirus exposure and HLA in healthy donors. Amplification used 60 Vbeta primers and 13 Jbeta primers. The repertoire was sequenced with immunoSEQ multiplex PCR; TCRdb's copy has only in-frame clones and lacks some. The sample lists some 99,000 clones, approximately 76% occurring once. What was sequenced was PBMCs. These receptors originate from a woman between 50 and 59 years old in good health and CMV-seropositive.

The chain couples TRBV7-2 to TRBJ1-1, with D possibly being TRBD1 (5 bases). Germline lookup yields CDR1 SGHTA and CDR2 FQGNSA. The CDR3 runs 14 residues. V was shortened by 2 bases and J by 4 bases, with 11 bases between the two germline ends. CDR3 in amino acids: CASSLQGSATEAFF. In DNA form, the CDR3 reads TGTGCCAGCAGCTTACAGGGTAGTGCCACTGAAGCTTTCTTT.

The chain has TRBV29-1 and TRBJ2-7; 7 bases fit TRBD1. Germline lookup yields CDR1 SQVTM and CDR2 ANQGSEA. With 2 bases clipped from V and 1 base from J, the junction kept 11 bases outside the gene matches. This CDR3 comprises 16 residues. CDR3 protein: CSVEHRQGAGSYEQYF. The CDR3 DNA follows: TGCAGCGTTGAACATCGACAGGGCGCCGGGTCCTACGAGCAGTACTTC.

This clone has more than one count but fewer than ten. This rearrangement joins TRBV18 to TRBJ2-7; tentative D call: TRBD2 (5 bases). The germline V gene encodes CDR1 KGHSH and CDR2 LQKENI. This CDR3 is 13 amino acids long. V lost 5 bases and J lost 3, with 11 bases in between. CDR3 residues: CASSLLGDYEQYF. The DNA for the CDR3 is TGTGCCAGCTCATTACTCGGGGACTACGAGCAGTACTTC.

The CDR3 here is CASSPSTSPRYNEQFF. CDR3 nucleotides: TGTGCCAGCAGCCCCTCGACTAGCCCAAGATACAATGAGCAGTTCTTC. The rearrangement uses TRBV7-3 and TRBJ2-1, with 7 bases fitting TRBD2. Germline-derived CDR1 and CDR2 are SGHTA and FQGTGA. V shed 5 bases, J shed 4 bases, and the junction held 11 bases outside the gene matches. CDR3 size: 16 residues.

The chain recombines TRBV7-6 with TRBJ2-5, with D unresolved. Germline V gene data show CDR1 as SGHVS and CDR2 as FNYEAQ. The CDR3 loop spans 11 amino acids. V lost 5 bases and J lost 1, with 2 bases in between. The CDR3 protein is CASSLQETQYF. The DNA of the CDR3 is TGTGCCAGCAGCCTCCAAGAGACCCAGTACTTC.

The DNA for the CDR3 is TGTGCCACCAGCCGGACGGGACAGGGCCGACAAGCTACGGAGACCCAGTACTTC. This encodes CATSRTGQGRQATETQYF. The chain links TRBV15 to TRBJ2-5; 9 bases line up with TRBD1. This CDR3 has 18 residues. Germline V gene sequence: CDR1 LNHNV, CDR2 YYDKDF (reference sequence). Losses at the gene ends were 5 bases for V and 5 bases for J; bases not matched to a gene: 18.

This rearrangement joins TRBV5-1 to TRBJ2-7; TRBD2 matches 14 bases. J gave up 3 bases and V 4 bases, and 3 bases lay outside the gene matches. The CDR3 spans 15 residues. CDR1 and CDR2 from the germline V gene are SGHRS and YFSETQ. The CDR3 protein is CASSAGLAGVYEQYF. Here the CDR3 DNA reads TGCGCCAGCAGCGCGGGACTAGCGGGGGTCTACGAGCAGTACTTC.

This chain uses TRBV18 with TRBJ2-1, with 13 positions matching TRBD2. V lost 1 base and J lost 7; bases outside the gene matches: 10. Germline CDR1 reads KGHSH; CDR2 reads LQKENI. The CDR3 runs to 18 residues. The CDR3 sequence: CASSPRAGQTSGRNEQFF. As DNA, the CDR3 is TGTGCCAGCTCACCACGGGCAGGGCAGACTAGCGGGAGGAATGAGCAGTTCTTC. Full variable domain (outside the CDR3, taken from reference TRBV18 and TRBJ2-1): NAGVMQNPRHLVRRRGQEARLRCSPMKGHSHVYWYRQLPEEGLKFMVYLQKENIIDESGMPKERFSAEFPKEGPSILRIQQVVRGDSAAYFCASSPRAGQTSGRNEQFFGPGTRLTVL.

The V call is TRBV11-1, the J call TRBJ2-5; D perhaps matches TRBD2 (6 bases). CDR3 length: 13 amino acids. V was trimmed by 5 bases and J by 9 bases, leaving 16 bases between them. Germline V CDR1 and CDR2: SGHAT, FQDESV (reference sequence). CDR3 DNA: TGTGCCAGCAGCATGTGGGACTCCGTTCCCCAGTACTTC. Protein sequence: CASSMWDSVPQYF.

This chain uses TRBV11-2 with TRBJ2-3, with 8 bases fitting TRBD2. Germline CDR1 is SGHAT and CDR2 is FQNNGV. CDR3 length: 16 residues. After removal of 2 bases from V and 1 base from J, the junction contained 5 bases not matched to a gene. CDR3: CASSLTSGGGTDTQYF. In DNA, the CDR3 is TGTGCCAGCAGCTTAACCAGCGGGGGTGGCACAGATACGCAGTATTTT.

The chain links TRBV7-6 to TRBJ1-1; D perhaps matches TRBD1 (5 bases). Per germline, CDR1 SGHVS and CDR2 FNYEAQ. This CDR3 has 13 residues. The V and J ends lost 5 bases and 4 bases respectively, with 11 bases between them. This chain's CDR3 is CASSKTESTEAFF. The CDR3 DNA follows: TGTGCCAGCAGCAAGACAGAGAGCACTGAAGCTTTCTTT.

V gene TRBV4-1 combines with J gene TRBJ2-3; D is unclear. The CDR3 has 14 amino acids. Germline V gives CDR1 MGHRA, CDR2 YSYEKL. The V end was cut by 0 bases, the J end by 6 bases, with 10 bases between. The CDR3: CASSQESLSDTQYF. The CDR3 DNA is TGCGCCAGCAGCCAAGAATCCCTCTCTGATACGCAGTATTTT.

This clone was counted between two and nine times. The same CDR3 is also encoded by other DNA sequences in this sample. The chain employs TRBV7-9 and TRBJ2-5, with D maybe TRBD1 (6 bases). The germline CDR1 and CDR2 sequences are SEHNR and FQNEAQ (reference sequence). V shed 1 base and J shed 5 bases, with 11 bases lying between them. The CDR3 is 14 residues long. CDR3: CASSLVGTGETQYF. For the CDR3, the DNA is TGTGCCAGCAGCTTAGTCGGCACAGGGGAGACCCAGTACTTC.

The chain is built from TRBV9 and TRBJ2-5, with a possible D match to TRBD2 (5 bases). This CDR3 contains 14 residues. CDR1 SGDLS and CDR2 YYNGEE come from the germline V gene. V lost 1 base and J 5 bases, leaving 12 bases between the germline ends. CDR3 region: CASSVSPGGETQYF. In DNA, the CDR3 is TGTGCCAGCAGCGTATCCCCCGGCGGGGAGACCCAGTACTTC.

V and J are TRBV21-1 and TRBJ2-7; the D segment call TRBD1 is taken from the table without a DNA check. TRBV21-1 is listed as a pseudogene. The CDR3 contains 15 residues. CDR3 DNA: TGTGCCAGCAGCAAAGCCGACAGGGTTTCCTACGAGCAGTACTTC. Encoded protein: CASSKADRVSYEQYF.

The chain is built from TRBV4-3 and TRBJ1-3; D is ambiguous. The CDR3 totals 14 residues. V was clipped by 1 base and J by 0 bases, with 4 bases between them. Per germline, CDR1 LGHNA and CDR2 YSLEER. Written as DNA, the CDR3 is TGCGCCAGCAGCCAAGCTAGCTCTGGAAACACCATATATTTT. Residues: CASSQASSGNTIYF.

This clone showed up just a few times. The chain employs TRBV6-6 and TRBJ2-7; D may be TRBD2 (5 bases). Germline V lookup: CDR1 MNHNY, CDR2 SVGAGI (reference sequence). Trimming left V 2 bases short and J 6 bases short, with 11 bases between. CDR3 length equals 13 residues. In DNA, the CDR3 is TGTGCCAGCAGTTACGTAGAGGGTGGCGAGCAGTACTTC. This sequence encodes CASSYVEGGEQYF.

The chain is built from TRBV5-4 and TRBJ2-5; D may be TRBD1 (5 bases). The V gene lost 6 bases and the J gene lost 5 bases, with 17 bases spanning the gap. Germline loops: CDR1 SGHNT, CDR2 YYREEE (reference sequence). The length of the CDR3 is 14 residues. This chain's CDR3 is CASTARDGEETQYF. The CDR3 nucleotides read TGTGCCAGCACCGCCAGGGATGGTGAGGAGACCCAGTACTTC. The full variable domain, its missing parts supplied by reference TRBV5-4 and TRBJ2-5, is ETGVTQSPTHLIKTRGQQVTLRCSSQSGHNTVSWYQQALGQGPQFIFQYYREEENGRGNFPPRFSGLQFPNYSSELNVNALELDDSALYLCASTARDGEETQYFGPGTRLLVL.

The chain uses TRBV7-9 and TRBJ2-2; a possible D gene is TRBD2 (6 bases). Germline CDR1 reads SEHNR; CDR2 reads FQNEAQ (reference sequence). This CDR3 has 16 amino acids. Trimming cost V 3 bases and J 1 base, with 12 bases left between them. The CDR3 spells CASSFALSGNTGELFF. For the CDR3, the DNA is TGTGCCAGCAGCTTTGCCCTTAGCGGGAACACCGGGGAGCTGTTTTTT.

V usage is TRBV7-8 and J usage is TRBJ2-1; weak D call: TRBD1 (6 bases). Trimming removed 1 base from V and 7 bases from J, with 17 bases in between. Germline loops: CDR1 SGHVS, CDR2 FQNEAQ. CDR3 length: 16 amino acids. The CDR3: CASSLVTGMVWNEQFF. In nucleotides, the CDR3 is TGTGCCAGCAGCTTAGTTACAGGGATGGTGTGGAATGAGCAGTTCTTC.

The CDR3 region has the DNA TGTGCCAGCAGCTTGGAGCGGGAGAGCTACAATGAGCAGTTCTTC. This translates into CASSLERESYNEQFF. This rearrangement joins TRBV5-5 to TRBJ2-1; TRBD2 agrees at 8 bases. The CDR3 is 15 residues long. Looked up from germline, CDR1 is SGHKS and CDR2 is YYEKEE (reference sequence). The V and J ends lost 0 bases and 3 bases, in that order; junction bases with no gene match: 2.

The chain carries TRBV18 and TRBJ1-2, with a tentative D call TRBD1 (6 bases). Germline CDR1 is KGHSH and CDR2 is LQKENI. Trimming removed 0 bases from V and 4 bases from J, with 6 bases in between. The CDR3 is 13 amino acids. In nucleotides, the CDR3 is TGTGCCAGCTCACCACCAGGGGGCTATGGCTACACCTTC. Residues: CASSPPGGYGYTF. The full variable domain, rest sourced from reference TRBV18 and TRBJ1-2, is NAGVMQNPRHLVRRRGQEARLRCSPMKGHSHVYWYRQLPEEGLKFMVYLQKENIIDESGMPKERFSAEFPKEGPSILRIQQVVRGDSAAYFCASSPPGGYGYTFGSGTRLTVV.

The chain employs TRBV6-5 and TRBJ1-5; TRBD1 is a possible D gene (5 bases). The CDR3 extends over 15 amino acids. Trimming cost V 6 bases and J 0 bases, with 12 bases left between them. Looked up from germline, CDR1 is MNHEY and CDR2 is SVGAGI. CDR3 loop: CASSPQGLSNQPQHF. The CDR3 DNA sequence: TGTGCCAGCAGCCCTCAGGGACTTAGCAATCAGCCCCAGCATTTT.

This clone appeared a few times. The V gene is TRBV7-9, the J gene TRBJ2-1, with D possibly TRBD2 on 7 matching bases. V shed 6 bases and J shed 14 bases, with 17 bases lying between them. The CDR3 is 12 amino acids. Germline CDR1 SEHNR, CDR2 FQNEAQ (reference sequence). DNA for the CDR3: TGTGCCAGCAGTCATACGGGGGGCGGGAAGTTCTTC. It yields the protein CASSHTGGGKFF.

The chain uses TRBV5-4 and TRBJ2-7; TRBD1 aligns across 9 bases. Per the germline V gene, CDR1 is SGHNT and CDR2 is YYREEE (reference sequence). The CDR3 runs to 16 residues. Losses at the gene ends were 4 bases for V and 3 bases for J; bases not matched to a gene: 11. The CDR3 loop reads CASSRWGQGTIYEQYF. DNA of the CDR3: TGTGCCAGCAGCCGATGGGGACAGGGAACTATCTACGAGCAGTACTTC.

This chain uses TRBV27 with TRBJ1-2; D might be TRBD1 (5 bases). V lost 10 bases and J lost 4, with 13 bases in between. CDR1 is MNHEY and CDR2 is SMNVEV in the germline V gene (reference sequence). This CDR3 is built from 12 residues. The chain's CDR3 is CATARVGYGYTF. The CDR3 nucleotides read TGTGCCACCGCCAGGGTGGGCTATGGCTACACCTTC.

V and J are TRBV19 and TRBJ2-3, with D possibly being TRBD1 (5 bases). The germline CDR1 and CDR2 sequences are LNHDA and SQIVND (reference sequence). The ends were cut back, 7 bases at V and 5 bases at J, with 22 bases in the middle. The CDR3 runs to 16 residues. This chain's CDR3 is CASKGQYRTLGDTQYF. The CDR3 nucleotides read TGTGCCAGTAAAGGTCAGTACAGGACGCTTGGAGATACGCAGTATTTT.

The chain is built from TRBV21-1 and TRBJ2-2; TRBD2, the D gene given by the table, was not confirmed from the DNA. TRBV21-1 is given as a pseudogene. The CDR3 contains 16 residues. This chain's CDR3 is CASSPASGRDTGELFF. The CDR3 DNA reads TGTGCCAGCAGCCCCGCTAGCGGGAGGGACACCGGGGAGCTGTTTTTT.